The rows below give T cell receptor beta chains drawn from one sample of a study of lymphopenia after photon versus proton radiotherapy. Assay used: immunoSEQ multiplex PCR; TCRdb lists only in-frame clones, some missing. The table records about 83,000 clones, 65% to 85% of them present only once. Material: peripheral blood, obtained from a patient treated with proton-based radiotherapy. These receptors came from a man aged 55-75 years with pancreatic cancer. Each CDR3 is given with its conserved first and last residue. Fields, in order: V gene, D gene, J gene, clone size, CDR3 protein, CDR3 DNA. A D gene is named only where the DNA matches it firmly. Expanded clones get a size class; other rows say once, few or many, or leave the size out.

>TRBV7-9|-|TRBJ1-4|-
CASRSGFSNEKLFF
TGTGCCAGCAGATCGGGGTTTTCGAATGAAAAACTGTTTTTT
>TRBV6-5|-|TRBJ1-3|once
CASSYSKGYTGNTIYF
TGTGCCAGCAGTTACTCGAAGGGGTATACTGGAAACACCATATATTTT
>TRBV2|-|TRBJ2-7|-
CAEGTLSYEQYF
TGTGCAGAGGGGACTCTCTCCTACGAGCAGTACTTC
>TRBV28|-|TRBJ1-1|-
CASSLGVNTEAFF
TGTGCCAGCAGTTTGGGGGTGAACACTGAAGCTTTCTTT
>TRBV6-1|-|TRBJ1-5|-
CASRAVGNQPQHF
TGTGCCAGCCGGGCCGTGGGCAATCAGCCCCAGCATTTT
>TRBV7-9|-|TRBJ2-7|-
CASSSLWNTGVYEQYF
TGTGCCAGCAGCTCCCTCTGGAATACCGGGGTCTACGAGCAGTACTTC
>TRBV28|-|TRBJ1-2|few
CASRTPGRRGYTF
TGTGCCAGCAGAACCCCGGGACGGCGGGGCTACACCTTC
>TRBV11-3|-|TRBJ2-5|-
CASTRGEETQYF
TGTGCCAGCACAAGAGGGGAAGAGACCCAGTACTTC
>TRBV9|-|TRBJ2-7|-
CASSQQLANSEQYF
TGTGCCAGCAGCCAGCAACTAGCTAATTCCGAGCAGTACTTC
>TRBV6-4|TRBD1|TRBJ1-6|once
CASSDSRTGTNSPLHF
TGTGCCAGCAGTGACTCGCGGACAGGGACGAATTCACCCCTCCACTTT
>TRBV7-8|-|TRBJ2-7|-
CASSLGQGAYEQYF
TGTGCCAGCAGCTTAGGGCAGGGAGCCTACGAGCAGTACTTC
>TRBV6-5|-|TRBJ1-6|-
CASRSGAHGSPLHF
TGTGCCAGCAGGTCCGGGGCGCATGGTTCACCCCTCCACTTT
>TRBV5-4|TRBD2|TRBJ2-3|once
CASSRTSGRPRTDTQYF
TGTGCCAGCAGCAGGACTAGCGGGAGGCCTCGCACAGATACGCAGTATTTT
>TRBV6-1|-|TRBJ1-1|-
CASNWGTYTEAFF
TGTGCCAGCAATTGGGGGACCTACACTGAAGCTTTCTTT
>TRBV7-8|-|TRBJ2-4|-
CASSVALIAKNIQYF
TGTGCCAGCAGCGTGGCACTAATTGCCAAAAACATTCAGTACTTC
>TRBV11-2|TRBD1|TRBJ2-1|-
CASSQGQGAWNEQFF
TGTGCCAGCAGCCAGGGACAGGGGGCGTGGAATGAGCAGTTCTTC
>TRBV29-1|TRBD1|TRBJ2-7|-
CSVDDRTGGTYEQYF
TGCAGCGTTGACGATCGGACAGGGGGTACATACGAGCAGTACTTC
>TRBV7-2|TRBD2|TRBJ2-1|-
CASSLASGTRYNEQFF
TGTGCCAGCAGCTTAGCATCCGGGACTAGGTATAATGAGCAGTTCTTC
>TRBV9|TRBD2|TRBJ2-2|-
CASSVAIGRGDTGELFF
TGTGCCAGCAGCGTAGCTATAGGACGGGGGGACACCGGGGAGCTGTTTTTT
>TRBV28|-|TRBJ2-7|-
CASSLSQRDTMGDEQYF
TGTGCCAGCAGTTTGAGTCAGCGGGACACAATGGGGGACGAGCAGTACTTC